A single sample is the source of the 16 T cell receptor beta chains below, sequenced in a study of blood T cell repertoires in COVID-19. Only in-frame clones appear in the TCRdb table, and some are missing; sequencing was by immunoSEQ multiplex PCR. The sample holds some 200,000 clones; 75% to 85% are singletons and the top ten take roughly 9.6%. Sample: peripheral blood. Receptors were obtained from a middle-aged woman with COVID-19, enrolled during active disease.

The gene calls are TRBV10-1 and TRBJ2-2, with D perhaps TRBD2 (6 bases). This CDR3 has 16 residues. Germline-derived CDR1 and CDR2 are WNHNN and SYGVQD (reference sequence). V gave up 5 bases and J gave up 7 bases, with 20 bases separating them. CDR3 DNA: TGCGCCAGCAGTCGCACCACCGGGGGATCTATCGGGGAGCTGTTTTTT. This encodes CASSRTTGGSIGELFF.

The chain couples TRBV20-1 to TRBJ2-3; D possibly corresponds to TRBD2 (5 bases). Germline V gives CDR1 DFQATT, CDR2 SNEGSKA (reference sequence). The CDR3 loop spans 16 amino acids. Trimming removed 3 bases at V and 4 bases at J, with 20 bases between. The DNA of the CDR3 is TGCAGTGCTAGTGGCAGCGGCAGGCGGCGCCCAGATACGCAGTATTTT. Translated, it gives CSASGSGRRRPDTQYF.

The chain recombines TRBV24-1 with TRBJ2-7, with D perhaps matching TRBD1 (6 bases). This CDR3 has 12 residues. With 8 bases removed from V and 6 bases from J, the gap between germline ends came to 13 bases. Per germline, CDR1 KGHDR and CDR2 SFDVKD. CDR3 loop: CATTGVFGEQYF. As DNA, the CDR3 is TGTGCCACCACAGGGGTTTTCGGCGAGCAGTACTTC.

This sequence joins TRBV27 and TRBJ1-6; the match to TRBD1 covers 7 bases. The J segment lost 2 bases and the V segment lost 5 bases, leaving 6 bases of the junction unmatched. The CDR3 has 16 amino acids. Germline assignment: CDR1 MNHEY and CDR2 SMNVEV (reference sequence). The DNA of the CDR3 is TGTGCCAGCAGTCCCCACCAGGGGGCCTATAATTCACCCCTCCACTTT. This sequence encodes CASSPHQGAYNSPLHF.

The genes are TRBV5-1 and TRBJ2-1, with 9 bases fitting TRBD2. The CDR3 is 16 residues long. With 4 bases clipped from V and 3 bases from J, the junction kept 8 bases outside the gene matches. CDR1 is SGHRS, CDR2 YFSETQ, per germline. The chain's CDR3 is CASSRLASGNYNEQFF. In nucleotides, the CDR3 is TGCGCCAGCAGCCGTCTTGCTAGCGGGAACTACAATGAGCAGTTCTTC.

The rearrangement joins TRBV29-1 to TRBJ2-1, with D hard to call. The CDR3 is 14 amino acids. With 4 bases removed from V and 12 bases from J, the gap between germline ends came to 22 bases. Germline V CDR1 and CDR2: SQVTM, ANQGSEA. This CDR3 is CSVGAKVGIKRQFF. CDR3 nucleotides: TGCAGCGTTGGGGCGAAGGTGGGCATCAAGAGGCAGTTCTTC.

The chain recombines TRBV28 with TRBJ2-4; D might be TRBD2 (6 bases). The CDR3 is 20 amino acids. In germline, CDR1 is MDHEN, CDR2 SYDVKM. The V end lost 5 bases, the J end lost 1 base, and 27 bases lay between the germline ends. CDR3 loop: CASSPPSVLGLEVAKNIQYF. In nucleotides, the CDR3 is TGTGCCAGCAGTCCCCCTAGCGTTTTAGGCCTTGAGGTGGCCAAAAACATTCAGTACTTC.

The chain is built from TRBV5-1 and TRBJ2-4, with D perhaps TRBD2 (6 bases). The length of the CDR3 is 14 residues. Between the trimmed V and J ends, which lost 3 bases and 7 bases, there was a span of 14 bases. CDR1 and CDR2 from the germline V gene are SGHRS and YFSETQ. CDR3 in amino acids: CASSWRGRDNIQYF. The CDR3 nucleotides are TGCGCCAGCAGCTGGAGGGGCCGGGACAACATTCAGTACTTC.

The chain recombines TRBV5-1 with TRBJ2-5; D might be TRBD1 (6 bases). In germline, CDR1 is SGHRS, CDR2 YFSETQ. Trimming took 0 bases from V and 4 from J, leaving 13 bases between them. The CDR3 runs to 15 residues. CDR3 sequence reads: CASSLVARGRETQYF. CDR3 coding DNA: TGCGCCAGCAGCTTGGTGGCCAGGGGAAGAGAGACCCAGTACTTC.

CDR3 nucleotides: TGTGCCACCAGAGGGACAGGGTCCTACAATGAGCAGTTCTTC. Encoded protein: CATRGTGSYNEQFF. This chain joins TRBV24-1 and TRBJ2-1; the match to TRBD1 covers 9 bases. Germline V gene lookup returns CDR1 KGHDR and CDR2 SFDVKD. V lost 7 bases to trimming and J lost 1 base; unmatched junction nucleotides: 1. The CDR3 sequence is 14 residues long.

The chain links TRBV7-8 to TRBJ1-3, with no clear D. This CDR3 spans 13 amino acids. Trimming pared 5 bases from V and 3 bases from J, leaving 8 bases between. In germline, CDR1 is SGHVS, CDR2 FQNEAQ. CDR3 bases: TGTGCCAGCAGCCGATCGAGTGGAAACACCATATATTTT. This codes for CASSRSSGNTIYF. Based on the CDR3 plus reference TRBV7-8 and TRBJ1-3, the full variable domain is GAGVSQSPRYKVAKRGQDVALRCDPISGHVSLFWYQQALGQGPEFLTYFQNEAQLDKSGLPSDRFFAERPEGSVSTLKIQRTQQEDSAVYLCASSRSSGNTIYFGEGSWLTVV.

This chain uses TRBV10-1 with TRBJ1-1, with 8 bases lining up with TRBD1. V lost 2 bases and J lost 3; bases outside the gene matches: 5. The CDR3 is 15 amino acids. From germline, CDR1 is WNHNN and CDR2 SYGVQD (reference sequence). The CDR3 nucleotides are TGCGCCAGCAGTGAGAGGGGGACAGGATACACTGAAGCTTTCTTT. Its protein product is CASSERGTGYTEAFF.

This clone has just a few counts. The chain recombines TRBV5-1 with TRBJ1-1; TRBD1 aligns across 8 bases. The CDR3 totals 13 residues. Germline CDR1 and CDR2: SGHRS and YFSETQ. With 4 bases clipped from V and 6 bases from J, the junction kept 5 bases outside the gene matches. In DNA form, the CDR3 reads TGCGCCAGCAGCCCTTGGACAGGGTCTGAAGCTTTCTTT. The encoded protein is CASSPWTGSEAFF. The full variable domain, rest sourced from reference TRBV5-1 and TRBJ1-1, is KAGVTQTPRYLIKTRGQQVTLSCSPISGHRSVSWYQQTPGQGLQFLFEYFSETQRNKGNFPGRFSGRQFSNSRSEMNVSTLELGDSALYLCASSPWTGSEAFFGQGTRLTVV.

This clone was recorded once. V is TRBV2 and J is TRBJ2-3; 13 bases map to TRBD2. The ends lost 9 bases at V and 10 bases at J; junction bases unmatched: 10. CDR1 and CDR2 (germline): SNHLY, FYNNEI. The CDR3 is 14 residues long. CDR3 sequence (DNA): TGTGCCAGTTACGGGACTAGCGGGATTATGGCGCAGTATTTT. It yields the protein CASYGTSGIMAQYF.

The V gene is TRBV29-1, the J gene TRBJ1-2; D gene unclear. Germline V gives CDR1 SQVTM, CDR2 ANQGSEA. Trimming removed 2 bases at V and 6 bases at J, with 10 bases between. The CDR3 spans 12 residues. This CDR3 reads CSVESQANGYTF. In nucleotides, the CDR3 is TGCAGCGTTGAATCCCAGGCTAATGGCTACACCTTC. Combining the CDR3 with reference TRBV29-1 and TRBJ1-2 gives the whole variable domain SAVISQKPSRDICQRGTSLTIQCQVDSQVTMMFWYRQQPGQSLTLIATANQGSEATYESGFVIDKFPISRPNLTFSTLTVSNMSPEDSSIYLCSVESQANGYTFGSGTRLTVV.

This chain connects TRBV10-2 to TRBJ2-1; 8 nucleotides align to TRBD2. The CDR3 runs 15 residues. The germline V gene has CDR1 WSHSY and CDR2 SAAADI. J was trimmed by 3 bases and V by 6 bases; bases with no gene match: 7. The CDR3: CASRNRGGVYNEQFF. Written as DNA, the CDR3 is TGCGCCAGCAGGAATCGGGGGGGCGTCTACAATGAGCAGTTCTTC.